The 18 T cell receptor beta chains given below trace back to one sample, sequenced in a study of response to subunit inactivated influenza vaccine. MiXCR was run by TCRdb on the RT-PCR reads, yielding one entry per CDR3 protein. The sample contains just under 550,000 distinct CDR3 sequences, roughly a quarter of which appear only once. The sample was also linked to a second study, of T cells expressing NK-cell markers. That publication notes: The TCR beta cDNA came from 5'RACE template switching with UMIs.

The sample in question was CD4+ T cells sorted from PBMCs, obtained roughly 13 days after vaccination. The receptor source for this set is a man aged 45-60 years who received an inactivated influenza vaccine.

This rearrangement joins TRBV20-1 to TRBJ1-6; weak D call: TRBD1 (5 bases). Deletions cut 6 bases from V and 7 bases from J, with 10 bases between. The CDR3 totals 12 residues. CDR1 and CDR2 (germline): DFQATT, SNEGSKA (reference sequence). CDR3 DNA sequence: TGCAGTGCGGGACTACGAAATTCACCCCTCCACTTT. It translates to CSAGLRNSPLHF.

This clonotype was observed at least ten times. This chain uses TRBV14 with TRBJ2-7; 7 bases match TRBD2. This CDR3 spans 15 amino acids. The trim removed 5 bases at V and 4 bases at J, leaving 11 bases unmatched. Germline V gives CDR1 SGHDN, CDR2 FVKESK. The CDR3 DNA reads TGTGCCAGCAGCAGAGCTAGCGGTACTCATTACGAGCAGTACTTC. Its translation is CASSRASGTHYEQYF. Combining the CDR3 with reference TRBV14 and TRBJ2-7 gives the whole variable domain EAGVTQFPSHSVIEKGQTVTLRCDPISGHDNLYWYRRVMGKEIKFLLHFVKESKQDESGMPNNRFLAERTGGTYSTLKVQPAELEDSGVYFCASSRASGTHYEQYFGPGTRLTVT.

This clonotype was observed a few times. This chain uses TRBV6-2 or TRBV6-3 with TRBJ1-2, with 8 bases aligning to TRBD1. Unmatched junction bases numbered 7, after V lost 0 bases and J lost 4 bases. The germline gives CDR1 MNHEY, CDR2 SVGEGT. The CDR3 covers 16 residues. The CDR3 protein is CASSYSRSGGGYGYTF. The CDR3, as DNA: TGTGCCAGCAGTTACTCGAGGTCAGGGGGCGGCTATGGCTACACCTTC.

Concerning this clonotype itself: At one end the junction does not follow the germline gene, possibly because of a read error. The genes are TRBV20-1 and TRBJ2-4; TRBD1 aligns across 10 bases. Germline V gives CDR1 DFQATT, CDR2 SNEGSKA (reference sequence). CDR3 length equals 13 residues. The CDR3 loop reads CSATYRTGGSLFF. In DNA, the CDR3 is TGCAGTGCAACCTATCGGACAGGGGGATCATTGTTCTTC.

This clonotype has just a few counts. DNA for the CDR3: TGCGCCAGCAGCCTGGGGCCCGGGGGAGGCACTGAAGCTTTCTTT. This translates into CASSLGPGGGTEAFF. The chain links TRBV5-1 to TRBJ1-1; a weak D match, TRBD1 (5 bases). V lost 4 bases and J 4 bases, leaving 17 bases between the germline ends. CDR3 length: 15 residues. The germline V gene has CDR1 SGHRS and CDR2 YFSETQ.

This clonotype was counted only a few times. This chain links TRBV4-2 with TRBJ2-5; 12 bases match TRBD2. The CDR3 covers 17 residues. Germline V CDR1 and CDR2: LGHNA, YNFKEQ. Trimming at V came to 0 bases and at J to 5 bases, leaving 7 bases not matched to a gene. The CDR3 sequence is CASSQETSGGTRETQYF. The CDR3 DNA is TGTGCCAGCAGCCAAGAGACTAGCGGGGGCACCCGGGAGACCCAGTACTTC.

This chain links TRBV29-1 with TRBJ2-1; possibly TRBD2 for D (5 bases). Germline lookup yields CDR1 SQVTM and CDR2 ANQGSEA. V was trimmed by 8 bases and J by 3 bases, leaving 14 bases between them. This CDR3 has 13 amino acids. In DNA, the CDR3 is TGCAGCTCGAGCGGAGCCGACTACAATGAGCAGTTCTTC. Translation gives CSSSGADYNEQFF.

V gene TRBV27 combines with J gene TRBJ2-7, with TRBD2 matching 15 bases. V shed 8 bases and J 5 bases; nucleotides not matched to a gene: 4. Looked up from germline, CDR1 is MNHEY and CDR2 is SMNVEV (reference sequence). This CDR3 is 14 amino acids long. In nucleotides, the CDR3 is TGTGCCAGCGCGGGACTAGCGGGAGGTAACGAGCAGTACTTC. The encoded protein is CASAGLAGGNEQYF.

This clonotype was recorded a few times. V gene TRBV10-1 combines with J gene TRBJ2-3, with 10 bases fitting TRBD2. The CDR3 totals 16 residues. The germline gives CDR1 WNHNN, CDR2 SYGVQD (reference sequence). Germline trimming cut 4 bases from V and 4 bases from J; bases unmatched to any gene: 8. In DNA, the CDR3 is TGCGCCAGCAGTGGGATACTAGCGGGGCACGCAGATACGCAGTATTTT. Its translation: CASSGILAGHADTQYF.

This clonotype has more than one count but fewer than ten. The chain has TRBV18 and TRBJ1-2; 7 bases align to TRBD1. The CDR3 spans 15 residues. Germline trimming cut 3 bases from V and 5 bases from J; bases unmatched to any gene: 9. Looked up from germline, CDR1 is KGHSH and CDR2 is LQKENI. The CDR3 DNA reads TGTGCCAGCTCACCTGGGACAGAAAATATTTATGGCTACACCTTC. Translation gives CASSPGTENIYGYTF.

The chain is built from TRBV20-1 and TRBJ2-1; 10 bases are shared with TRBD2. Germline trimming cut 3 bases from V and 5 bases from J; bases unmatched to any gene: 4. This CDR3 is built from 14 residues. The germline gives CDR1 DFQATT, CDR2 SNEGSKA (reference sequence). The CDR3 loop reads CSARGLANHNEQFF. The CDR3 nucleotides read TGCAGTGCTAGGGGACTAGCGAATCACAATGAGCAGTTCTTC.

There are a few counts of this clonotype. The chain uses TRBV6-2 or TRBV6-3 and TRBJ2-7; the match to TRBD1 covers 9 bases. Germline V lookup: CDR1 MNHEY, CDR2 SVGEGT. V was pared by 7 bases and J by 3 bases, with 13 bases of the junction left unmatched. The CDR3 is 16 amino acids. CDR3: CASTDSLDRGSYEQYF. Here the CDR3 DNA reads TGTGCCAGCACCGACTCCTTGGACAGGGGAAGCTACGAGCAGTACTTC.

This clonotype was detected a few times. J is TRBJ1-2 and V is TRBV5-1; D unresolved. Deletions cut 0 bases from V and 7 bases from J, with 7 bases between. Germline V gives CDR1 SGHRS, CDR2 YFSETQ. The CDR3 extends over 12 amino acids. As DNA, the CDR3 is TGCGCCAGCAGCTTGGGGGCGGCTGGCTACACCTTC. Its translation is CASSLGAAGYTF.

This clonotype was picked up a small number of times. The chain couples TRBV15 to TRBJ2-3; tentatively, D is TRBD2 (5 bases). CDR1 is LNHNV and CDR2 is YYDKDF in the germline V gene (reference sequence). The CDR3 extends over 13 amino acids. Trimming shortened V by 2 bases and J by 5 bases, and 8 bases separated the two germline ends. CDR3 DNA sequence: TGTGCCACCAGCAGACGGGGTGGAGATACGCAGTATTTT. Its translation: CATSRRGGDTQYF.

In its sample, this clonotype was seen a few times. The chain is built from TRBV20-1 and TRBJ2-7; TRBD1 matches 7 bases. From germline, CDR1 is DFQATT and CDR2 SNEGSKA (reference sequence). The CDR3 contains 11 residues. Trimming took 7 bases from V and 5 from J; bases not matched to a gene: 5. The CDR3, as DNA: TGCAGTGTAAGACAGGGTGACGAGCAGTACTTC. It is translated as CSVRQGDEQYF.

This clonotype was seen ten or more times. The V and J genes are TRBV5-4 and TRBJ2-2; 9 bases fit TRBD1. The V gene end was trimmed by 4 bases and the J gene end by 0 bases; junction bases not matched to a gene: 4. CDR3 length: 16 amino acids. Per germline, CDR1 SGHNT and CDR2 YYREEE (reference sequence). The CDR3 DNA reads as TGTGCCAGCAGCCCACGACAGGGGGCGAACACCGGGGAGCTGTTTTTT. As protein: CASSPRQGANTGELFF.

This clonotype has only a few counts. The chain links TRBV12-3 or TRBV12-4 to TRBJ1-2; the match to TRBD1 covers 8 bases. The V and J ends lost 6 bases and 7 bases, in that order; junction bases with no gene match: 4. This CDR3 region has 12 residues. The CDR3 coding sequence is TGTGCCAGCAGCCACACAGGGGGTGGCTACACCTTC. Translating gives CASSHTGGGYTF.

This clonotype has only a few counts. The genes are TRBV12-3 or TRBV12-4 and TRBJ1-3; D call uncertain. V was trimmed by 7 bases and J by 5 bases, leaving 9 bases between them. The CDR3 is 12 residues long. The CDR3 nucleotides are TGTGCCAGCACCCCGGCGAGAAACACCATATATTTT. Translation gives CASTPARNTIYF.